Detailed here is one TCR beta chain. The antigen this receptor binds is unknown. The junction differs from germline at one of its ends, possibly a read error. These data come from a study of tumor-infiltrating lymphocytes in primary liver carcinoma (dated by TCRdb to the late 2010s). As for the study more broadly: Hepatocellular carcinoma (four) or combined HCC and intrahepatic cholangiocarcinoma (one) was present in the five patients, who were three men and two women aged 30 to 69 years. The tumors of the five patients were staged as T1-T3 N0M0, with maximum diameters ranging from roughly 4 to 10 cm. Each sample produced roughly 3.65 to 7.5 million productive TCRbeta reads, and read depth showed no significant difference between tissue types. The study combined TCRbeta repertoire sequencing, expression microarrays and whole-exome sequencing across five regions of each liver tumor, with adjacent normal tissue and blood. A total of around 35 specimens from 5 patients, comprising 25 or so tumor regions, 5 adjacent noncancerous liver tissues and 5 peripheral blood samples, were covered by TCRbeta repertoire sequencing. To link TCRbeta repertoire diversity with the local molecular phenotype, the roughly 26 tumor region samples were profiled using Agilent mRNA microarrays. Technical replicate repertoires showed high reproducibility, with mean shared-clone rates about 0.92 and correlation coefficients above 0.95.

The germline V gene specifies LGHNA as CDR1 and YSLEER as CDR2. The CDR3 measures 15 amino acids from cysteine to phenylalanine. The only DNA kept is the CDR3, 45 bases in frame from the first base. TCRbeta-specific cDNA was reverse-transcribed from 500 to 550 ng total RNA using a constant-region primer and ProtoScript II reverse transcriptase. Three nested multiplex PCR rounds, following a slightly modified ARM-PCR procedure, were used to build the TCRbeta libraries. The first two PCR rounds used multiplex TRBV1-TRBV30 forward primers with a Cbeta reverse primer, each for 10 cycles. A final 25-cycle PCR with Deep VentR polymerase added sample barcodes and Illumina adapters. Before sequencing, amplicons between 200 and 500 bp were purified from gel using a QIAquick gel extraction kit. An Illumina HiSeq 2500 was used to sequence the TCRbeta amplicons, generating 250-bp paired-end reads. The study's processing was this. Reads were quality-trimmed with Trimmomatic v0.33, and paired reads were merged with FLASH v1.2.11 to recover full CDR3 sequences. MiGEC v1.2.1b assigned V, D and J germline segments to the rearranged TCRbeta sequences. VDJtools v1.0.0 computed clonotype statistics and Shannon-Wiener diversity indices. To cut down on sampling bias, every analysis after diversity analysis relied on just the 250 most abundant clonotypes from each sample. Using fastp trimming at Q25 and MiXCR clonotype assembly, TCRdb reanalyzed the public sequencing data and kept in-frame beta chains. Rows are combined by CDR3 protein, so each entry shows the most common genes and DNA. TCRdb's processing, not the study's, gives the V and J calls here. This sample comprises some 64,000 distinct CDR3 sequences, 71% of them detected only once. The ten largest clonotypes hold roughly 40% of the sample.

The investigation overall reported the following: Pairs of tumor regions showed greater repertoire overlap (mean about 36%) than tumor-adjacent pairs (around 17%) or tumor-blood pairs (around 15%), which is consistent with antigen-driven expansion. Because the samples were bulk and unsorted, CD4+ and CD8+ T cell repertoires could not be compared. The study included only a handful of patients, and the authors note findings should be validated in a larger study. A significantly larger repertoire fraction was made up by the top 250 clones in tumors than in blood (p = 0.039). Only roughly 8-25% of top clones appeared in all five regions of a tumor, which suggests that tumor-infiltrating T cells are spatially heterogeneous. Only the TCR beta chain was sequenced, which likely underestimates true repertoire diversity because unpaired alpha chains were not captured.

Total RNA and DNA were co-extracted from around 20-30 mg of bulk tissue with the AllPrep DNA/RNA mini kit, without cell sorting. Surgical resection was performed in China between late 2015 and March 2016 on about 5 patients with histopathologically diagnosed primary liver carcinoma. Chronic HBV infection was present in the patients, and the patients were treatment-naive at sampling. Five spatially separated regions were sampled from each tumor: the superior, inferior, left-lateral and right-lateral poles, plus the tumor centre. According to histology, viable tumor cells made up more than 75% of every tumor sample. Fresh tumor and adjacent tissue pieces were bisected, with one half stored in RNAlater at -80 degrees C and the other half sent for histology.

The receptor was derived from a man aged 35 to 55 with primary liver carcinoma and hepatitis B virus infection. The chain is assembled from TRBV4-3 and TRBJ2-1; possibly the D gene is TRBD2, per 5 matching bases. The sequencing sample was made of liver tumor tissue from sampling region 4. The sample's cell subset or site label, decoded: tumor region T4, right-lateral pole. The CDR3 protein sequence reads: CTSSTSPGNIGEQFF. At the DNA level, the sequence is TGTACCAGCAGCACCTCCCCCGGGAATATAGGTGAGCAATTCTTC.